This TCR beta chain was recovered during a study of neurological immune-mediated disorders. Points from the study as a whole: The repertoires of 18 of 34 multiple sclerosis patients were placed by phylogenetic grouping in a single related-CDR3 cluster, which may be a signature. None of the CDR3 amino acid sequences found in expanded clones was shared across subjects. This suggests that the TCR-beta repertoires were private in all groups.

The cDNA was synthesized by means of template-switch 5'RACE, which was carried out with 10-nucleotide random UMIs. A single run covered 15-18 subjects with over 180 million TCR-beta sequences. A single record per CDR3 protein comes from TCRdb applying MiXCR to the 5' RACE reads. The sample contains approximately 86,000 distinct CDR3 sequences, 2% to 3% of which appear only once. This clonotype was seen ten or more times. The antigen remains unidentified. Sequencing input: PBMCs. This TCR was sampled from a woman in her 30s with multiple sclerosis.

The CDR3: CASSQEPGASPLHF. The CDR3 region has the DNA TGCGCCAGCAGCCAGGAACCCGGAGCCTCACCCCTCCACTTT. The chain recombines TRBV4-3 with TRBJ1-6, with D uncertain. CDR1 and CDR2 (germline): LGHNA, YSLEER. CDR3 length equals 14 residues. Trimming took off 3 bases at V and 10 bases at J, with 13 bases between the two ends.